Each of the 12 T cell receptor beta chains below was sequenced from the same sample in a study of T cells in women clearing cervical HPV infection. This table comes from immunoSEQ multiplex PCR, and its TCRdb copy is limited to in-frame clones, with some not included. The table for this sample gives 7,500 to 9,500 clones. The specimen sequenced was blood buffy coat. The receptor source for this set is a woman aged 18-70 years with a cervical HPV16 infection that either progressed to CIN3+ or cleared (not recorded which).

Details on this clone: Read sequence stops 3 residues before the CDR3 end, and the germline J gene provides the missing end. This chain links TRBV7-3 with TRBJ2-7, with a possible D match to TRBD2 (6 bases). V shed 3 bases and J shed 5 bases, with 11 bases lying between them. This CDR3 comprises 13 residues. Germline CDR1 SGHTA, CDR2 FQGTGA. The chain's CDR3 is CASSLRRGDEQYF. CDR3 DNA (partial): TGTGCCAGCAGCTTGAGGCGCGGGGACGAG.

In regard to this clone: Read sequence stops 3 residues before the CDR3 end, and the germline J gene provides the missing end. The gene calls are TRBV4-2 and TRBJ2-7; D possibly corresponds to TRBD2 (6 bases). Trimming removed 4 bases from V and 0 bases from J, with 13 bases in between. Germline-derived CDR1 and CDR2 are LGHNA and YNFKEQ. This CDR3 comprises 15 residues. The part of the CDR3 DNA that was read is TGTGCCAGCAGCCGGAGCTGGGACTTCTCCTACGAG. This sequence encodes CASSRSWDFSYE. The complete CDR3 sequence is CASSRSWDFSYEQYF.

As regards this clone: The read falls 3 residues short of the CDR3 end, and the missing part is taken from the germline J gene. The J gene is TRBJ1-1, the V gene TRBV5-1; no definite D call. This CDR3 spans 13 amino acids. Germline loops: CDR1 SGHRS, CDR2 YFSETQ. The V end was cut by 0 bases, the J end by 1 base, with 4 bases between. The sequenced part of the CDR3 DNA is TGCGCCAGCAGCTTGGACAGGAACACTGAA. Amino acids: CASSLDRNTE. The CDR3 reads in full as CASSLDRNTEAFF.

In the case of this clone: The read ends 3 residues shy of where the CDR3 ends; the end is completed using the germline J gene. J is TRBJ2-3 and V is TRBV19, with TRBD2 identical over 7 bases. In germline, CDR1 is LNHDA, CDR2 SQIVND (reference sequence). The CDR3 runs 16 residues. V lost 0 bases, J lost 3 bases, and 6 bases stayed unmatched. The CDR3: CASSIDFSGETDTQYF. CDR3 bases read: TGTGCCAGTAGTATAGATTTCAGCGGGGAGACAGATACG.

To note about this clone: The read halts 3 residues ahead of the CDR3 end, with the missing end drawn from the germline J gene. The J gene is TRBJ1-1, the V gene TRBV29-1; 9 bases line up with TRBD1. The CDR3 sequence is 13 residues long. The V segment lost 8 bases and the J segment 3 bases; nucleotides outside the gene matches: 7. Germline CDR1 reads SQVTM; CDR2 reads ANQGSEA. The CDR3 here is CSSEDRGDTEAFF. CDR3 DNA, as far as it was read: TGCAGCTCAGAGGACAGGGGAGACACTGAA.

On this clone: The read halts 3 residues ahead of the CDR3 end, with the missing end drawn from the germline J gene. The chain is built from TRBV19 and TRBJ1-2; D perhaps matches TRBD1 (6 bases). CDR1 and CDR2 (germline): LNHDA, SQIVND (reference sequence). There are 15 residues in the CDR3. The DNA read from the CDR3 is TGTGCCAGTATTCCGGGGGGCGGGAGGGACAATGAC. Its protein product is CASIPGGGRDND. The CDR3, in full, reads CASIPGGGRDNDYTF.

This clone is called medium-sized based on its frequency. The CDR3 goes on 3 residues after the read ends, and that part is filled in from the germline J gene. V gene TRBV10-3 combines with J gene TRBJ2-2, with D maybe TRBD2 (5 bases). Germline V gene lookup returns CDR1 ENHRY and CDR2 SYGVKD. CDR3 length: 14 amino acids. The V gene lost 6 bases and the J gene lost 3 bases, with 11 bases spanning the gap. The chain's CDR3 is CAIRATGDTGELFF. The DNA read from the CDR3 is TGTGCCATCAGAGCCACCGGGGACACCGGGGAG.

To note about this clone: The read comes to an end 3 residues before the CDR3 does, leaving the germline J gene to fill in the end. The chain recombines TRBV20-1 with TRBJ2-3, with D tentatively TRBD1 (5 bases). CDR3 length: 11 residues. The V gene's germline CDR1 is DFQATT and CDR2 SNEGSKA (reference sequence). The sequenced CDR3 bases are TGCAGTGCTAAGGGGCAAGAGACG. It translates to CSAKGQET. The CDR3 in its entirety is CSAKGQETQYF.

Comment on this clone: The CDR3 goes on 3 residues after the read ends, and that part is filled in from the germline J gene. The chain links TRBV19 to TRBJ1-1; maybe TRBD1 (5 bases). CDR1 and CDR2 from the germline V gene are LNHDA and SQIVND (reference sequence). This CDR3 region has 14 residues. The V end was cut by 3 bases, the J end by 4 bases, with 12 bases between. CDR3 protein: CASSIGLGGTEAFF. The CDR3 bases that were read are TGTGCCAGTAGTATCGGACTGGGGGGCACTGAA.

This clone registers medium-sized by frequency. The DNA ends 3 residues before the CDR3 does, and the rest of the CDR3 is filled in from the germline J gene. This rearrangement joins TRBV7-8 to TRBJ2-7; D may be TRBD1 (6 bases). The CDR3 runs 13 residues. Germline values: CDR1 SGHVS, CDR2 FQNEAQ. Trimming shortened V by 6 bases and J by 6 bases, and 15 bases separated the two germline ends. CDR3 DNA (partial): TGTGCCAGCAGGACCGGGACATTGGGCGAG. It is translated as CASRTGTLGE. The complete CDR3 sequence is CASRTGTLGEQYF.

In regard to this clone: The observed sequence ends 3 residues before the CDR3 terminus, with the missing tail filled in from the germline J gene. The chain recombines TRBV7-2 with TRBJ2-1; D gene uncertain. Germline CDR1 reads SGHTA; CDR2 reads FQGNSA. The V end was cut by 1 base, the J end by 5 bases, with 9 bases between. The CDR3 has 14 amino acids. CDR3 protein: CASSLVHSNNEQFF. Incomplete CDR3 DNA: TGTGCCAGCAGCTTAGTTCACAGCAACAATGAG. Filled out from reference TRBV7-2 and TRBJ2-1, the complete variable domain reads GAGVSQSPSNKVTEKGKDVELRCDPISGHTALYWYRQSLGQGLEFLIYFQGNSAPDKSGLPSDRFSAERTGGSVSTLTIQRTQQEDSAVYLCASSLVHSNNEQFFGPGTRLTVL.

As for this clone: The CDR3 goes on 3 residues after the read ends, and that part is filled in from the germline J gene. V usage is TRBV7-9 and J usage is TRBJ1-2; the D is unclear. The CDR3 sequence is 14 residues long. Germline values: CDR1 SEHNR, CDR2 FQNEAQ (reference sequence). The CDR3 bases that were read are TGTGCCAGCAGCCCCAGCTCCACTAGTAACGAC. Translating gives CASSPSSTSND. The entire CDR3 protein reads CASSPSSTSNDYTF.